These 9 T cell receptor beta chains originate from one sample sequenced in a study of T cell repertoires in cytomegalovirus infection. TCRdb re-derived calls from the reads in MiXCR, one entry per CDR3 protein. This sample has about 680,000 distinct CDR3 sequences, with about 24% found just once. The sample was CD8+ T cells from PBMCs. The receptors shown here come from a human donor in good health (CMV status not recorded). Some clones in this sample may be carry-over from other donors' samples.

The DNA of the CDR3 is TGTGCCAGCACCTGGGGGGGGGTCTACGAGCAGTACTTC. This codes for CASTWGGVYEQYF. The V and J genes are TRBV12-3 or TRBV12-4 and TRBJ2-7; TRBD2 matches 7 bases. The trim removed 7 bases at V and 3 bases at J, leaving 6 bases unmatched. The CDR3 contains 13 residues.

This clonotype showed up just a few times. This chain joins TRBV6-2 or TRBV6-3 and TRBJ2-1; weak D call: TRBD1 (5 bases). The V gene lost 2 bases and the J gene lost 5 bases, with 10 bases spanning the gap. The CDR3 is 14 residues long. Germline-derived CDR1 and CDR2 are MNHEY and SVGEGT. DNA of the CDR3: TGTGCCAGCAGTTACGGGGCTCCTCACAATGAGCAGTTCTTC. This codes for CASSYGAPHNEQFF.

The chain recombines TRBV29-1 with TRBJ1-1, with D possibly matching TRBD1 (5 bases). There are 16 residues in the CDR3. The V gene's germline CDR1 is SQVTM and CDR2 ANQGSEA. V was pared by 0 bases and J by 0 bases, with 14 bases between. CDR3 DNA: TGCAGCGTTGAAGATGGTGTGGGACCAATGAACACTGAAGCTTTCTTT. It encodes CSVEDGVGPMNTEAFF. Based on the CDR3 plus reference TRBV29-1 and TRBJ1-1, the full variable domain is SAVISQKPSRDICQRGTSLTIQCQVDSQVTMMFWYRQQPGQSLTLIATANQGSEATYESGFVIDKFPISRPNLTFSTLTVSNMSPEDSSIYLCSVEDGVGPMNTEAFFGQGTRLTVV.

About this clonotype itself: A read error is possible here, since a much larger clone lies one base away. The J gene is TRBJ2-7, the V gene TRBV7-2; D is possibly TRBD2 (5 bases). This CDR3 spans 13 amino acids. Germline assignment: CDR1 SGHTA and CDR2 FQGNSA. The CDR3: CVSSFRGDYEQYF. The CDR3 region has the DNA TGTGTCAGCAGCTTCCGGGGAGACTACGAGCAGTACTTC.

The CDR3 sequence: CASSQEWVSEQFF. For the CDR3, the DNA is TGCGCCAGCAGCCAAGAATGGGTTTCTGAGCAGTTCTTC. The V call is TRBV4-1, the J call TRBJ2-1; D unclear. The germline V and J ends were trimmed by 0 bases and 9 bases, with 9 bases remaining between them. The CDR3 sequence is 13 residues long. The V gene's germline CDR1 is MGHRA and CDR2 YSYEKL.

The table lists this clonotype with a few counts. The V call is TRBV24-1, the J call TRBJ1-2, with TRBD1 as a possible D gene (6 bases). CDR1 is KGHDR and CDR2 is SFDVKD in the germline V gene. The CDR3 spans 17 residues. Trimming shortened V by 5 bases and J by 3 bases, and 21 bases separated the two germline ends. CDR3 protein: CATSASYLGAGDYGYTF. For the CDR3, the DNA is TGTGCCACCAGTGCCTCGTACCTAGGCGCAGGGGACTATGGCTACACCTTC.

This clonotype was recorded a few times. The V gene is TRBV28, the J gene TRBJ2-3; no reliable D call. V lost 1 base and J lost 6, with 11 bases in between. The CDR3 runs 14 residues. Germline lookup yields CDR1 MDHEN and CDR2 SYDVKM. In DNA, the CDR3 is TGTGCCAGCAGTTTATACCAGCGATTCGATACGCAGTATTTT. The encoded protein is CASSLYQRFDTQYF.

V is TRBV20-1 and J is TRBJ2-7; D tentatively reads TRBD1 or TRBD2 (5 bases each). The V and J ends lost 0 bases and 3 bases respectively, with 9 bases between them. This CDR3 is built from 13 residues. Germline V CDR1 and CDR2: DFQATT, SNEGSKA (reference sequence). The CDR3 spells CSARDTGRYEQYF. DNA for the CDR3: TGCAGTGCTAGAGATACGGGGCGCTACGAGCAGTACTTC.

This clonotype was counted a few times. CDR3 in DNA: TGTGCCAGCAGACCGGACATTCTCCTCGGGGACACTGAAGCTTTCTTT. Its translation: CASRPDILLGDTEAFF. The chain recombines TRBV5-5 with TRBJ1-1, with D maybe TRBD1 (5 bases). Looked up from germline, CDR1 is SGHKS and CDR2 is YYEKEE (reference sequence). This CDR3 is built from 16 residues. Between the trimmed V and J ends, which lost 5 bases and 3 bases, there was a span of 20 bases.